In this sample, the clone carrying this T cell receptor beta chain turned up a few times. As yet, its antigen is unknown. It was with 60 Vbeta and 13 Jbeta primers that the PCR ran. As originally analysed: It was a later analysis that counted 75 million to 90 million unique TCR beta chains, of which approximately 9.9 million were shared. The method was immunoSEQ multiplex PCR; TCRdb's version includes in-frame clones alone and lacks a portion of them. The D gene and trimming were derived from the DNA, and the V and J assignments and clone size from that table. The table has 150,000 to 200,000 clones, 60% to 85% seen once. The CDR3 runs 16 residues. The germline V gene has CDR1 SGHTS and CDR2 YDEGEE. The germline V and J ends were trimmed by 4 bases and 2 bases, with 18 bases remaining between them. This specimen comes from a study of cytomegalovirus exposure and HLA in healthy donors. The study, taken as a whole, reports: TRBV6-2, TRBV6-3 and some other V segments were excluded as indistinguishable. Immune exposure data for these donors was limited to CMV serostatus.

The sequencing input was PBMCs. The clonotype originates from a woman aged 50 to 60 in good health and CMV-seropositive. The chain has TRBV5-8 and TRBJ1-2; unclear D gene. The DNA for the CDR3 is TGTGCCAGCAGCGTACTCGATTCTCTCTCCAACTATGGCTACACCTTC. This gives the protein CASSVLDSLSNYGYTF.